What follows are 16 T cell receptor beta chains derived from one specimen sequenced in a study of T cell responses to AZD1222 COVID-19 vaccine. Generated by immunoSEQ multiplex PCR, the TCRdb table keeps only in-frame clones and is missing some. Of 130,000 to 150,000 clones in the sample, around 90% were seen once. The sequencing here drew on peripheral blood, taken on day 0 of AZD1222 vaccination. These receptors all come from an adult in good health.

The sample holds a few counts of this clone. The chain joins TRBV28 to TRBJ1-1; D is possibly TRBD1 (5 bases). V lost 5 bases and J lost 5, with 15 bases in between. Germline V gene data show CDR1 as MDHEN and CDR2 as SYDVKM. The CDR3 covers 14 residues. CDR3 sequence: CASSPLPGLTEAFF. The CDR3 bases are TGTGCCAGCAGTCCCCTCCCGGGGCTGACTGAAGCTTTCTTT.

The V call is TRBV9, the J call TRBJ2-1, with D unresolved. Trimming pared 4 bases from V and 7 bases from J, leaving 24 bases between. The CDR3 consists of 17 residues. From germline, CDR1 is SGDLS and CDR2 YYNGEE. The CDR3: CASSRTLVAQEGNEQFF. In DNA, the CDR3 is TGTGCCAGCAGCCGGACCCTAGTAGCCCAGGAAGGGAATGAGCAGTTCTTC.

The rearrangement uses TRBV11-3 and TRBJ2-2; TRBD1 aligns across 8 bases. Germline V gene data show CDR1 as SGHNT and CDR2 as YENEEA. Trimming removed 5 bases from V and 7 bases from J; junction bases left unmatched: 9. CDR3 length: 15 amino acids. The CDR3 nucleotides read TGTGCCAGCAGCATTACCAGGGGGCAAGACGGGGAGCTGTTTTTT. Residues: CASSITRGQDGELFF.

The rearrangement links TRBV9 to TRBJ1-4; TRBD1 is a possible D gene (6 bases). The CDR3 sequence is 15 residues long. V gave up 5 bases and J gave up 0 bases, with 11 bases separating them. The germline V gene encodes CDR1 SGDLS and CDR2 YYNGEE. The CDR3 DNA follows: TGTGCCAGCAGTCTTGGACAGTCAACTAATGAAAAACTGTTTTTT. The encoded protein is CASSLGQSTNEKLFF.

Comments on this clone: The junction departs from the called germline gene at one end, perhaps through a read error. The rearrangement joins TRBV27 to TRBJ2-7; the D is unclear. This CDR3 comprises 12 residues. Germline V gives CDR1 MNHEY, CDR2 SMNVEV (reference sequence). For the CDR3, the DNA is TGTGCCAGCCGACCGACGATTGGTCCCTGGGACTTC. Translating it yields CASRPTIGPWDF.

The chain carries TRBV20-1 and TRBJ1-1, with 8 bases fitting TRBD1. CDR1 is DFQATT, CDR2 SNEGSKA, per germline (reference sequence). Unmatched junction bases numbered 8, after V lost 3 bases and J lost 8 bases. This CDR3 spans 13 amino acids. CDR3 sequence: CSASNSGGKEAFF. In DNA, the CDR3 is TGCAGTGCTAGTAACTCAGGGGGCAAGGAAGCTTTCTTT.

The chain employs TRBV14 and TRBJ2-3; TRBD1 matches 7 bases. Germline V gene sequence: CDR1 SGHDN, CDR2 FVKESK. V lost 4 bases, J lost 5 bases, and 9 bases stayed unmatched. The CDR3 totals 15 residues. The CDR3 bases are TGTGCCAGCAGCCCTTGGACAGGTTGGGGAGATACGCAGTATTTT. Amino acid sequence: CASSPWTGWGDTQYF.

This clone is judged medium-sized. The sample has other DNA sequences that encode this CDR3 too. The chain carries TRBV18 and TRBJ2-7; TRBD2 might be the D (5 bases). With 2 bases removed from V and 4 bases from J, the gap between germline ends came to 6 bases. Per germline, CDR1 KGHSH and CDR2 LQKENI. CDR3 length: 12 amino acids. CDR3 region: CASSPEGYEQYF. The CDR3, as DNA: TGTGCCAGCTCACCAGAGGGTTACGAGCAGTACTTC.

V gene TRBV6-5 combines with J gene TRBJ2-7; weak D call: TRBD2 (6 bases). The V and J ends lost 7 bases and 5 bases respectively, with 15 bases between them. The CDR3 covers 13 residues. CDR1 MNHEY and CDR2 SVGAGI come from the germline V gene. CDR3 bases: TGTGCCAGCATAAGGCGGGGACGGAACGAGCAGTACTTC. Residues: CASIRRGRNEQYF.

The chain combines TRBV28 with TRBJ2-4; D could derive from TRBD1 or TRBD2 (5 bases each). The CDR3 spans 14 residues. The V gene's germline CDR1 is MDHEN and CDR2 SYDVKM. The V end lost 2 bases, the J end lost 6 bases, and 11 bases lay between the germline ends. This CDR3 is CASSLAGTVNIQYF. The CDR3 DNA is TGTGCCAGCAGTTTAGCCGGGACGGTAAACATTCAGTACTTC. Combining the CDR3 with reference TRBV28 and TRBJ2-4 gives the whole variable domain DVKVTQSSRYLVKRTGEKVFLECVQDMDHENMFWYRQDPGLGLRLIYFSYDVKMKEKGDIPEGYSVSREKKERFSLILESASTNQTSMYLCASSLAGTVNIQYFGAGTRLSVL.

CDR3: CAWSRDRGKQLFF. Written as DNA, the CDR3 is TGTGCCTGGAGCCGGGACAGGGGGAAGCAACTGTTTTTT. The chain has TRBV30 and TRBJ1-4; TRBD1 agrees at 11 bases. CDR1 is GTSNPN, CDR2 SVGIG, per germline (reference sequence). J lost 12 bases, V lost 3 bases, and 6 bases had no gene match. The CDR3 has 13 residues.

Only one count was recorded for this clone. This rearrangement joins TRBV28 to TRBJ2-4, with TRBD1 identical over 9 bases. There are 13 residues in the CDR3. The V gene's germline CDR1 is MDHEN and CDR2 SYDVKM. The V gene end was trimmed by 6 bases and the J gene end by 10 bases; junction bases not matched to a gene: 7. The CDR3 sequence: CASSGDRAGIQYF. The CDR3 region has the DNA TGTGCCAGCAGCGGGGACAGGGCAGGGATTCAGTACTTC.

The gene calls are TRBV20-1 and TRBJ1-6; D ambiguous. Germline assignment: CDR1 DFQATT and CDR2 SNEGSKA (reference sequence). This CDR3 comprises 15 residues. Trimming took 3 bases from V and 3 from J, leaving 12 bases between them. The CDR3: CSASWGAGYNSPLHF. The CDR3 DNA sequence: TGCAGTGCTAGTTGGGGTGCGGGCTATAATTCACCCCTCCACTTT.

The sample holds one count of this clone. V and J are TRBV6-2 or TRBV6-3 and TRBJ2-2, with D hard to call. The V gene lost 2 bases and the J gene lost 5 bases, with 6 bases spanning the gap. The CDR3 consists of 13 residues. From germline, CDR1 is MNHEY and CDR2 SVGEGT. CDR3 sequence (DNA): TGTGCCAGCAGTTACCAACCTACCGGGGAGCTGTTTTTT. Encoded protein: CASSYQPTGELFF.

This chain uses TRBV27 with TRBJ2-5, with D hard to call. The germline CDR1 and CDR2 sequences are MNHEY and SMNVEV (reference sequence). Trimming took 11 bases from V and 5 from J, leaving 15 bases between them. This CDR3 spans 12 amino acids. CDR3 loop: CACRSVGETQYF. For the CDR3, the DNA is TGTGCCTGCCGAAGCGTGGGGGAGACCCAGTACTTC.

The chain combines TRBV7-2 with TRBJ2-7; TRBD1 agrees at 9 bases. The CDR3 is made up of 14 amino acids. V was pared by 1 base and J by 5 bases, with 3 bases of the junction left unmatched. The germline V gene has CDR1 SGHTA and CDR2 FQGNSA. CDR3 bases: TGTGCCAGCAGCTTAGGTGGGGACAGGGACGAGCAGTACTTC. Translation: CASSLGGDRDEQYF.